The 7 T cell receptor beta chains below all came from one sample that was sequenced in a study of cytomegalovirus exposure and HLA in healthy donors. Primers included in the PCR were 60 Vbeta and 13 Jbeta primers. Only in-frame clones appear in the TCRdb table, and some are missing; sequencing was by immunoSEQ multiplex PCR. The sample has fewer than 250,000 clones, over 65% seen once. The sample comprised PBMCs. These receptors all stem from a man in his late teens or twenties in good health and CMV-seronegative.

The chain employs TRBV28 and TRBJ2-7; 7 positions agree with TRBD2. CDR1 is MDHEN, CDR2 SYDVKM, per germline. The CDR3 is made up of 14 amino acids. Trimming cost V 4 bases and J 0 bases; bases outside gene matches: 3. CDR3 in DNA: TGTGCCAGCAGTTCCGGCGGGAGCTCCTACGAGCAGTACTTC. It translates to CASSSGGSSYEQYF.

This clone was picked up one time. The chain is built from TRBV19 and TRBJ1-2; D might be TRBD1 (6 bases). The V end lost 5 bases, the J end lost 5 bases, and 15 bases lay between the germline ends. There are 14 residues in the CDR3. Germline loops: CDR1 LNHDA, CDR2 SQIVND (reference sequence). In DNA, the CDR3 is TGTGCCAGTAGTCCATCACAGGGAGGGTATGGCTACACCTTC. This translates into CASSPSQGGYGYTF.

Only one count was recorded for this clone. The V gene is TRBV20-1, the J gene TRBJ2-7; 8 positions agree with TRBD2. Germline CDR1 and CDR2: DFQATT and SNEGSKA (reference sequence). The CDR3 covers 11 residues. V gave up 7 bases and J gave up 6 bases; unmatched junction bases: 5. In DNA form, the CDR3 reads TGCAGTGTTCAGCGGGAGCTCGAGCAGTACTTC. Encoded protein: CSVQRELEQYF.

The chain uses TRBV2 and TRBJ1-2; D call uncertain. Trimming took off 8 bases at V and 2 bases at J, with 18 bases between the two ends. The germline CDR1 and CDR2 sequences are SNHLY and FYNNEI. CDR3 length: 15 residues. CDR3 protein: CASHEGGIGNYGYTF. CDR3 coding DNA: TGTGCCAGCCATGAGGGTGGGATCGGCAACTATGGCTACACCTTC.

This sequence joins TRBV9 and TRBJ1-3; D gene uncertain. Germline V gene sequence: CDR1 SGDLS, CDR2 YYNGEE. The V end was cut by 0 bases, the J end by 2 bases, with 9 bases between. The CDR3 runs to 15 residues. The chain's CDR3 is CASSVDGDPGNTIYF. CDR3 nucleotides: TGTGCCAGCAGCGTAGACGGGGATCCTGGAAACACCATATATTTT.

This clone was seen a single time. The chain is built from TRBV6-5 and TRBJ1-2; D gene uncertain. CDR3 length equals 13 residues. Germline lookup yields CDR1 MNHEY and CDR2 SVGAGI. V lost 0 bases and J 8 bases, leaving 10 bases between the germline ends. CDR3 amino acids: CASSYSGPGGYTF. The CDR3 nucleotides are TGTGCCAGCAGTTACTCAGGACCGGGAGGCTACACCTTC.

This clone was seen a few times. The CDR3, as DNA: TGTGCCAGCAGCTTGGGAGGACAGTTTTACACTGAAGCTTTCTTT. Translating it yields CASSLGGQFYTEAFF. The V gene is TRBV5-6, the J gene TRBJ1-1, with D possibly being TRBD1 (6 bases). There are 15 residues in the CDR3. Trimming stripped 0 bases from V and 3 bases from J, with 12 bases between. CDR1 is SGHDT, CDR2 YYEEEE, per germline.